Listed below are T cell receptor beta chains from one sample, sequenced in a study of early T cells in non-severe SARS-CoV-2 infection. TCRdb ran MiXCR on the 5' RACE reads and lists one entry per CDR3 protein. In the table there are about 64,000 distinct CDR3 sequences, roughly 12% of which are singletons. This specimen was whole blood, taken at baseline. Receptor source: an adult who was a healthcare worker with PCR-confirmed SARS-CoV-2 infection or an uninfected control (not recorded which). Each CDR3 is given with its conserved first and last residue.

TRBV6-2/TRBV6-3	CASSYVQITDTQYF
TRBV12-3/TRBV12-4	CASIPWGQGNTGELFF
TRBV28	CASSLCWQGYGYTF
TRBV7-2	CASSLASGAGTDTQYF
TRBV28	CASSPGGGQGTQYF
TRBV11-2	CASSFPSGREQFF
TRBV5-5	CASSSNILQGSLGYTF
TRBV9	CASSVAKQGFYGYTF
TRBV3-1	CASSPGQEGDTQYF
TRBV28	CASSLPQPDQPQHF
TRBV4-2	CASSQNTGGNTEAFF
TRBV20-1	CSARDRDRTTEQFF
TRBV11-2	CASSPGQYEQYF
TRBV11-2	CASSPTRLAGNYEQYF
TRBV27	CASSPQSGGYEQYF
TRBV10-1	CASSFDANTEAFF
TRBV6-5	CASSQQGGYGYTF